This T cell receptor beta chain is drawn from a study of T cells in Graves' hyperthyroidism and ophthalmopathy. Study context: Peripheral blood was taken when the disease was first diagnosed, before any treatment began. Broader study findings: Most clonotypes that expanded in the thyroid above 0.001 also showed up in blood. A 13 V-J model separated ophthalmopathy from stable hyperthyroidism.

Per germline, CDR1 SGHTA and CDR2 FQGTGA. This CDR3 comprises 19 residues. After removal of 1 base from V and 1 base from J, the junction contained 9 bases not matched to a gene. A remark on this clonotype: Its cognate antigen is unknown.

The investigators amplified TCR beta CDR3 regions from RNA transcripts. First-round RT-PCR of the TCR CDR3 relied on the HTBI primer set. TCRdb passed the multiplex PCR reads through MiXCR, listing each CDR3 protein once. The table has over 700,000 distinct CDR3 sequences, roughly 40% seen once. The gene calls are TRBV7-3 and TRBJ2-2; 10 bases line up with TRBD2. The source is a young man with Graves' hyperthyroidism. Sequencing was done on a sample of blood. The CDR3 nucleotides are TGTGCCAGCAGCTTAAGGCGTAGAGCGGGAGGGGTGAACACCGGGGAGCTGTTTTTT. Translation: CASSLRRRAGGVNTGELFF. Variable domain in full (rest from reference TRBV7-3 and TRBJ2-2): GAGVSQTPSNKVTEKGKYVELRCDPISGHTALYWYRQSLGQGPEFLIYFQGTGAADDSGLPNDRFFAVRPEGSVSTLKIQRTERGDSAVYLCASSLRRRAGGVNTGELFFGEGSRLTVL.